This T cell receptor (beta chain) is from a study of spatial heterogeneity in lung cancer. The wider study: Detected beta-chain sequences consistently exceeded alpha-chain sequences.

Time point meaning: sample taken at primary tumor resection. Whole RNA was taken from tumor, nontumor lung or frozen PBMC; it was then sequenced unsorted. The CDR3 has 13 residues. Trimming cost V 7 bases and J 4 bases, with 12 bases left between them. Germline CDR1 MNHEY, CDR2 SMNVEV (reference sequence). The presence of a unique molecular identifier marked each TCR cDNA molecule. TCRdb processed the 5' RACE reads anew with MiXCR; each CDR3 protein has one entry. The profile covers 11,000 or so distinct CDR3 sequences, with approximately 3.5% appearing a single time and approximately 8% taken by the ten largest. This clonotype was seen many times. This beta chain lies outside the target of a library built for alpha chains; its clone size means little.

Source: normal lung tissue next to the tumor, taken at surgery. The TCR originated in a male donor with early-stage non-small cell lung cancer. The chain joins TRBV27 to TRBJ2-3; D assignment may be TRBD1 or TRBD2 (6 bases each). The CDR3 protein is CASKGGWADTQYF. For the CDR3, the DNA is TGTGCCAGCAAAGGGGGGTGGGCAGATACGCAGTATTTT.